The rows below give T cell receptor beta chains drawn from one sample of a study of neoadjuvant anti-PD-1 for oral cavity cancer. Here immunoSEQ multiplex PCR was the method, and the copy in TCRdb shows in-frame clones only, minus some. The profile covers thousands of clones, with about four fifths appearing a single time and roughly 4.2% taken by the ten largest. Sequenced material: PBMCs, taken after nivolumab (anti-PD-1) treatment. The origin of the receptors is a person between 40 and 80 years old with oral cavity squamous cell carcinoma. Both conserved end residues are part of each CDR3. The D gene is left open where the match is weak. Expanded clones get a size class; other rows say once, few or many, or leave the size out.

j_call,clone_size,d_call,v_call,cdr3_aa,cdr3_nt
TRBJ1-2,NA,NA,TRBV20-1,CSAFQYGYTF,TGCAGTGCTTTTCAGTATGGCTACACCTTC
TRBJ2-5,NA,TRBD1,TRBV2,CASNPGGQGETQYF,TGTGCCAGCAATCCCGGGGGACAGGGTGAGACCCAGTACTTC
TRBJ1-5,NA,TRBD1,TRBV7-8,CASSLLTGQYQPQHF,TGTGCCAGCAGCCTTCTGACAGGGCAGTATCAGCCCCAGCATTTT
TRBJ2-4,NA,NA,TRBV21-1,CASSFEGLAGDGGKNIQYF,TGTGCCAGCAGTTTCGAGGGACTAGCGGGAGACGGTGGCAAAAACATTCAGTACTTC
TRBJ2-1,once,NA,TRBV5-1,CASSLGTGPYNEQFF,TGCGCCAGCAGCTTGGGAACAGGGCCCTACAATGAGCAGTTCTTC
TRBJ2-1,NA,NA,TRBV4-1,CASSPPRASPSYEQFF,TGCGCCAGCAGCCCCCCCAGGGCTAGTCCGTCGTATGAGCAGTTCTTC
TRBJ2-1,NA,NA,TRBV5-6,CASSFETAYNEQFF,TGTGCCAGCAGCTTCGAGACAGCCTACAATGAGCAGTTCTTC
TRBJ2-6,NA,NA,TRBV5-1,CASSSLLGGSGANVLTF,TGCGCCAGCAGCTCCCTTCTCGGGGGATCGGGGGCCAACGTCCTGACTTTC
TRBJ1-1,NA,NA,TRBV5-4,CASSLVGWGTEAFF,TGTGCCAGCAGCTTGGTGGGGTGGGGGACTGAAGCTTTCTTT
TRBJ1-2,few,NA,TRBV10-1,CASSDPQSGYTF,TGCGCCAGCAGTGACCCTCAGTCTGGCTACACCTTC
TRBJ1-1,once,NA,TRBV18,CASSPPKGANTEAFF,TGTGCCAGCTCACCACCGAAAGGGGCTAACACTGAAGCTTTCTTT
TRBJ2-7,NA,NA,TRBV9,CASSPPGVSSYEQYF,TGTGCCAGCAGCCCCCCCGGGGTTAGCTCCTACGAGCAGTACTTC
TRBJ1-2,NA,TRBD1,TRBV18,CASSPNPTGGAYGYTF,TGTGCCAGCTCACCGAACCCGACAGGGGGTGCCTATGGCTACACCTTC
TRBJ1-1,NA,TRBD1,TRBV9,CASSAGQGAMTEAFF,TGTGCCAGCAGCGCCGGACAGGGGGCGATGACTGAAGCTTTCTTT
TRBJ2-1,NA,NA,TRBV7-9,CASSLTQPRSRGEQFF,TGTGCCAGCAGCTTAACCCAGCCCAGGTCTCGTGGTGAGCAGTTCTTC
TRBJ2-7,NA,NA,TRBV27,CASINPGPPYEQYF,TGTGCCAGCATCAACCCCGGGCCCCCCTACGAGCAGTACTTC
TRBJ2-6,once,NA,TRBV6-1,CAVATGVSGANVLTF,TGTGCCGTTGCGACGGGGGTCTCTGGGGCCAACGTCCTGACTTTC
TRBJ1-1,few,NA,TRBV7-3,CASSIQDRRRTEAFF,TGTGCCAGCAGCATACAAGACAGGAGGCGAACTGAAGCTTTCTTT
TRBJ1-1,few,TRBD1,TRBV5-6,CASSWGQGTEAFF,TGTGCCAGCAGCTGGGGACAGGGGACAGAAGCTTTCTTT
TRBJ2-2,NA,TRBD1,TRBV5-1,CASRGGQENTGELFF,TGCGCCAGCAGAGGGGGACAGGAGAACACCGGGGAGCTGTTTTTT
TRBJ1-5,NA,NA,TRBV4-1,CASSYRESNQPQHF,TGCGCCAGCAGCTACAGGGAGAGCAATCAGCCCCAGCATTTT
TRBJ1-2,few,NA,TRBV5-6,CASSLSGQGYFDYGYTF,TGTGCCAGCAGCTTGTCAGGGCAGGGGTATTTCGACTATGGCTACACCTTC
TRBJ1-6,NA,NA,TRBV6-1,CASSVRAGGGIDSPLHF,TGTGCCAGCAGTGTCCGCGCGGGGGGCGGAATAGATTCACCCCTCCACTTT
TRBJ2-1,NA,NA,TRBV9,CASSAGNRGMYNEQFF,TGTGCCAGCAGCGCCGGTAATCGAGGGATGTACAATGAGCAGTTCTTC